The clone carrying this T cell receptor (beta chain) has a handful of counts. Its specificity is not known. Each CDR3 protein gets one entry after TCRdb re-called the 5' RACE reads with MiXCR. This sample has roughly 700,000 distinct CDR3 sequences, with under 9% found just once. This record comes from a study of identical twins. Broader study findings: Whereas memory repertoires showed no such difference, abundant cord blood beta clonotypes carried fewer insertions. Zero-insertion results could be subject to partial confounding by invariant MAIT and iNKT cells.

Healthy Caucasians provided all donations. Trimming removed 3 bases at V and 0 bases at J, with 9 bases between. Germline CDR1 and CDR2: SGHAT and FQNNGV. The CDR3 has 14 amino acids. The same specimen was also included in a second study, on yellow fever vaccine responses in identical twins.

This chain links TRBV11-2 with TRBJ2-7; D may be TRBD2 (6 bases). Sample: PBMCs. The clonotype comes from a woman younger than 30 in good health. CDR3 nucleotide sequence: TGTGCCAGCAGCTTGGGGGAGGTCTCCTACGAGCAGTACTTC. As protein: CASSLGEVSYEQYF.